This entry lists 19 T cell receptor beta chains sequenced from one sample in a study of blood T cell repertoires in COVID-19. TCRdb's copy holds only in-frame clones and misses some; the assay was immunoSEQ multiplex PCR. Of more than 150,000 clones in the sample, more than 65% are singletons; the top ten hold about 10%. The sequenced sample consisted of PBMCs or T cells enriched from blood (not recorded which). Every receptor here comes from a man aged 50-60 years who had recovered from COVID-19.

The genes are TRBV15 and TRBJ2-2, with D possibly TRBD2 on 5 matching bases. This CDR3 is built from 14 residues. Trimming left V 5 bases short and J 5 bases short, with 12 bases between. Germline-derived CDR1 and CDR2 are LNHNV and YYDKDF (reference sequence). CDR3 coding DNA: TGTGCCACCAGCTACCGCCCGGGGACCGGGGAGCTGTTTTTT. Its translation: CATSYRPGTGELFF.

The rearrangement joins TRBV28 to TRBJ1-5; D is undetermined. Looked up from germline, CDR1 is MDHEN and CDR2 is SYDVKM. V dropped 5 bases and J dropped 7 bases, with 21 bases sitting between them. The CDR3 is 16 amino acids. CDR3 DNA sequence: TGTGCCAGCAGTCCCCAATCGGCCCCGACATGGCAGCCCCAGCATTTT. Amino acids: CASSPQSAPTWQPQHF. Using reference TRBV28 and TRBJ1-5 for the parts outside the CDR3, the full variable domain is DVKVTQSSRYLVKRTGEKVFLECVQDMDHENMFWYRQDPGLGLRLIYFSYDVKMKEKGDIPEGYSVSREKKERFSLILESASTNQTSMYLCASSPQSAPTWQPQHFGDGTRLSIL.

V is TRBV6-5 and J is TRBJ1-3; tentative D call: TRBD1 (5 bases). The CDR3 consists of 15 residues. Deletions cut 6 bases from V and 0 bases from J, with 12 bases between. Germline V gene data show CDR1 as MNHEY and CDR2 as SVGAGI. The CDR3 DNA is TGTGCCAGCAGCATGACAGCCAACTCTGGAAACACCATATATTTT. As protein: CASSMTANSGNTIYF.

This clone was counted a single time. CDR3: CADSGRTGTDTQYF. CDR3 DNA: TGTGCGGATAGTGGGCGGACAGGCACAGATACGCAGTATTTT. The chain has TRBV5-3 and TRBJ2-3, with TRBD1 as a possible D gene (6 bases). TRBV5-3 is noted as an ORF with a role that remains uncertain. There are 14 residues in the CDR3.

The gene calls are TRBV7-9 and TRBJ1-2; TRBD1 is a possible D gene (6 bases). The germline V gene has CDR1 SEHNR and CDR2 FQNEAQ (reference sequence). The V and J ends lost 1 base and 6 bases respectively, with 12 bases between them. This CDR3 region has 14 residues. CDR3 amino acids: CASSLDIRGDGYTF. The CDR3 coding sequence is TGTGCCAGCAGCTTAGATATCAGGGGCGATGGCTACACCTTC. Variable domain in full (rest from reference TRBV7-9 and TRBJ1-2): DTGVSQNPRHKITKRGQNVTFRCDPISEHNRLYWYRQTLGQGPEFLTYFQNEAQLEKSRLLSDRFSAERPKGSFSTLEIQRTEQGDSAMYLCASSLDIRGDGYTFGSGTRLTVV.

The chain is built from TRBV6-5 and TRBJ2-5; 7 bases agree with TRBD1. Germline V lookup: CDR1 MNHEY, CDR2 SVGAGI. With 3 bases clipped from V and 2 bases from J, the junction kept 3 bases outside the gene matches. This CDR3 has 14 amino acids. The CDR3 spells CASSYMTGQETQYF. The DNA of the CDR3 is TGTGCCAGCAGTTATATGACAGGGCAAGAGACCCAGTACTTC.

The chain couples TRBV7-2 to TRBJ1-1; no definite D call. This CDR3 spans 13 amino acids. In germline, CDR1 is SGHTA, CDR2 FQGNSA. V was clipped by 0 bases and J by 11 bases, with 13 bases between them. CDR3 sequence reads: CASSLAFFPLAFF. The DNA for the CDR3 is TGTGCCAGCAGCTTAGCGTTCTTTCCCCTCGCTTTCTTT.

The CDR3 protein is CASSYKDTGSYEQYF. CDR3 sequence (DNA): TGTGCCAGCAGTTACAAGGACACCGGCTCCTACGAGCAGTACTTC. The chain couples TRBV6-7 to TRBJ2-7; a possible D gene is TRBD1 (5 bases). TRBV6-7 is classed as an ORF, of uncertain function. V was trimmed by 2 bases and J by 0 bases, leaving 11 bases between them. This CDR3 is 15 amino acids long.

The chain has TRBV28 and TRBJ2-5; the match to TRBD2 covers 8 bases. This CDR3 spans 15 amino acids. Trimming cost V 5 bases and J 2 bases; bases outside gene matches: 7. Germline V gene sequence: CDR1 MDHEN, CDR2 SYDVKM. This CDR3 reads CASSKLADFQETQYF. CDR3 DNA: TGTGCCAGCAGTAAACTAGCGGACTTTCAAGAGACCCAGTACTTC. The full variable domain, its missing parts supplied by reference TRBV28 and TRBJ2-5, is DVKVTQSSRYLVKRTGEKVFLECVQDMDHENMFWYRQDPGLGLRLIYFSYDVKMKEKGDIPEGYSVSREKKERFSLILESASTNQTSMYLCASSKLADFQETQYFGPGTRLLVL.

The chain links TRBV3-1 (or the pseudogene TRBV3-2) to TRBJ1-5; D remains ambiguous. The length of the CDR3 is 12 residues. Germline V gives CDR1 LGHDT, CDR2 YNNKEL (reference sequence). V lost 3 bases and J lost 6, with 6 bases in between. The CDR3 nucleotides are TGTGCCAGCAGCCAGGGAGGTCAGCCCCAGCATTTT. Translated, it gives CASSQGGQPQHF.

The chain links TRBV6-5 to TRBJ2-1; 8 nucleotides align to TRBD2. The CDR3 runs to 15 residues. The trim removed 0 bases at V and 6 bases at J, leaving 4 bases unmatched. CDR1 is MNHEY, CDR2 SVGAGI, per germline. In DNA, the CDR3 is TGTGCCAGCAGTTACTCGACGGGGGGGGGCAATGAGCAGTTCTTC. It is translated as CASSYSTGGGNEQFF.

The rearrangement links TRBV15 to TRBJ1-2; D ambiguous. The CDR3 is made up of 13 amino acids. CDR1 and CDR2 from the germline V gene are LNHNV and YYDKDF (reference sequence). V was cut by 0 bases and J by 5 bases, with 7 bases left in between. The CDR3 bases are TGTGCCACCAGCAGAGATTGGCAGTATGGCTACACCTTC. This translates into CATSRDWQYGYTF.

The rearrangement uses TRBV5-1 and TRBJ1-2, with D possibly TRBD1 on 5 matching bases. Germline V gene sequence: CDR1 SGHRS, CDR2 YFSETQ. The germline V and J ends were trimmed by 0 bases and 14 bases, with 17 bases remaining between them. This CDR3 comprises 13 residues. CDR3 sequence reads: CASSLGGDPRETF. As DNA, the CDR3 is TGCGCCAGCAGCTTGGGGGGGGACCCCCGTGAAACCTTC.

V gene TRBV19 combines with J gene TRBJ2-1; 10 bases match TRBD2. The length of the CDR3 is 18 residues. The trim removed 7 bases at V and 0 bases at J, leaving 12 bases unmatched. CDR1 and CDR2 (germline): LNHDA, SQIVND (reference sequence). For the CDR3, the DNA is TGTGCCAGTACCATCAGGCTAGCGGGAGCCAACTCCTACAATGAGCAGTTCTTC. This translates into CASTIRLAGANSYNEQFF.

The gene calls are TRBV19 and TRBJ1-5; 7 bases line up with TRBD1. The junction had 3 bases not matched to a gene; V was cut back by 0 bases and J by 1 base. The CDR3 totals 16 residues. Germline V gene sequence: CDR1 LNHDA, CDR2 SQIVND (reference sequence). The CDR3 coding sequence is TGTGCCAGTAGTATAGACAGGGGGGCGAGCAATCAGCCCCAGCATTTT. Translation: CASSIDRGASNQPQHF. Full variable domain (missing parts from reference TRBV19 and TRBJ1-5): DGGITQSPKYLFRKEGQNVTLSCEQNLNHDAMYWYRQDPGQGLRLIYYSQIVNDFQKGDIAEGYSVSREKKESFPLTVTSAQKNPTAFYLCASSIDRGASNQPQHFGDGTRLSIL.

This clone was counted a single time. The CDR3 region is CASSLVRLASDTQYF. The CDR3 bases are TGTGCCAGCAGCTTAGTTCGACTAGCTTCGGATACGCAGTATTTT. The rearrangement uses TRBV11-2 and TRBJ2-3; 7 nucleotides line up with TRBD2. The germline V gene encodes CDR1 SGHAT and CDR2 FQNNGV. V shed 1 base, J shed 6 bases, and the junction held 7 bases outside the gene matches. CDR3 length: 15 residues.

The gene calls are TRBV2 and TRBJ2-7; 7 bases fit TRBD1. V lost 10 bases, J lost 2 bases, and 5 bases stayed unmatched. Germline-derived CDR1 and CDR2 are SNHLY and FYNNEI. CDR3 length equals 12 residues. The CDR3 DNA is TGTGCCACCGTCGGACAGGCCTACGAGCAGTACTTC. This sequence encodes CATVGQAYEQYF.

The rearrangement joins TRBV6-5 to TRBJ2-1; D is perhaps TRBD2 (5 bases). Germline CDR1 MNHEY, CDR2 SVGAGI. Trimming stripped 0 bases from V and 8 bases from J, with 11 bases between. CDR3 length: 14 residues. CDR3 coding DNA: TGTGCCAGCAGTTACTCAACTAGGGTCGATGAGCAGTTCTTC. This encodes CASSYSTRVDEQFF.

This clone has only a few counts. The rearrangement uses TRBV11-2 and TRBJ1-6; 7 bases align to TRBD1. Germline-derived CDR1 and CDR2 are SGHAT and FQNNGV. After removal of 4 bases from V and 7 bases from J, the junction contained 7 bases not matched to a gene. The CDR3 has 15 amino acids. CDR3 loop: CASSSTGSRNSPLHF. The CDR3 DNA reads as TGTGCCAGCAGCTCGACAGGGTCTCGGAATTCACCCCTCCACTTT.